This passage covers 18 T cell receptor beta chains from one sample sequenced in a study of neurological immune-mediated disorders. From the 5' RACE reads, TCRdb called clonotypes with MiXCR, one entry per CDR3 protein. The sample carries about 52,000 distinct CDR3 sequences, about 3.7% recorded once. The sequencing sample was made of PBMCs. These receptors originate from a man in his 60s with multiple sclerosis.

This clonotype was detected many times. The rearrangement links TRBV12-3 or TRBV12-4 to TRBJ1-4, with TRBD1 as a possible D gene (5 bases). Trimming left V 6 bases short and J 15 bases short, with 20 bases between. The CDR3 spans 13 residues. CDR3 loop: CASSLDSPSGVFF. In DNA form, the CDR3 reads TGTGCCAGCAGCCTTGACAGTCCGAGTGGAGTGTTTTTT.

This clonotype was recorded at least ten times. The CDR3 nucleotides read TGCGCCAGCAGCTTGCGGACAGGGGATTCACCCCTCCACTTT. Its protein product is CASSLRTGDSPLHF. The chain has TRBV5-1 and TRBJ1-6, with 9 bases lining up with TRBD1. Germline CDR1 and CDR2: SGHRS and YFSETQ. This CDR3 has 14 amino acids. V shed 1 base, J shed 8 bases, and the junction held 1 base outside the gene matches.

This rearrangement joins TRBV15 to TRBJ1-5, with D possibly matching TRBD1 (5 bases). The CDR3 is 13 residues long. Germline CDR1 is LNHNV and CDR2 is YYDKDF (reference sequence). Trimming removed 0 bases at V and 6 bases at J, with 6 bases between. In DNA form, the CDR3 reads TGTGCCACCAGCAGAGAAGGGGTTCAGCCCCAGCATTTT. Its protein product is CATSREGVQPQHF.

This clonotype was detected many times. The chain links TRBV4-2 to TRBJ2-2; the match to TRBD2 covers 10 bases. Unmatched junction bases numbered 11, after V lost 1 base and J lost 3 bases. This CDR3 spans 19 amino acids. CDR1 LGHNA and CDR2 YNFKEQ come from the germline V gene. The CDR3 loop is CASSQGSASGSLDTGELFF. Written as DNA, the CDR3 is TGTGCCAGCAGCCAAGGGTCGGCTAGCGGGAGCCTCGACACCGGGGAGCTGTTTTTT.

The chain employs TRBV20-1 and TRBJ2-7; D is ambiguous. This CDR3 spans 13 amino acids. Per the germline V gene, CDR1 is DFQATT and CDR2 is SNEGSKA (reference sequence). Trimming left V 5 bases short and J 2 bases short, with 13 bases between. The CDR3 sequence: CSAPPDGPYEQYF. The CDR3 DNA reads as TGCAGTGCTCCACCCGATGGACCCTACGAGCAGTACTTC.

At least ten counts were recorded for this clonotype. V usage is TRBV28 and J usage is TRBJ2-5; tentative D call: TRBD2 (5 bases). The germline gives CDR1 MDHEN, CDR2 SYDVKM. The V and J ends lost 7 bases and 3 bases respectively, with 21 bases between them. This CDR3 region has 16 residues. CDR3 DNA sequence: TGTGCCAGCATTTCCTCGCCGATGGGGAGCAAAGAGACCCAGTACTTC. Translating gives CASISSPMGSKETQYF. The full variable domain, rest sourced from reference TRBV28 and TRBJ2-5, is DVKVTQSSRYLVKRTGEKVFLECVQDMDHENMFWYRQDPGLGLRLIYFSYDVKMKEKGDIPEGYSVSREKKERFSLILESASTNQTSMYLCASISSPMGSKETQYFGPGTRLLVL.

This clonotype was seen at least ten times. The genes are TRBV20-1 and TRBJ2-3, with 10 nucleotides matching TRBD2. Germline V lookup: CDR1 DFQATT, CDR2 SNEGSKA (reference sequence). After removal of 1 base from V and 2 bases from J, the junction contained 6 bases not matched to a gene. This CDR3 is built from 16 residues. The CDR3 DNA reads TGCAGTGCTAGAGTAAGGACTAGCGGAATCACAGATACGCAGTATTTT. It translates to CSARVRTSGITDTQYF.

This clonotype was picked up many times. The chain combines TRBV6-5 with TRBJ1-2; D uncertain. The germline gives CDR1 MNHEY, CDR2 SVGAGI. The CDR3 is 14 amino acids. With 4 bases removed from V and 5 bases from J, the gap between germline ends came to 14 bases. CDR3 in DNA: TGTGCCAGCAGTTTAGGGCCCTCCTTTTATGGCTACACCTTC. Translation gives CASSLGPSFYGYTF.

This clonotype has ten or more counts. V gene TRBV5-5 combines with J gene TRBJ2-1, with TRBD2 identical over 9 bases. Germline V gives CDR1 SGHKS, CDR2 YYEKEE (reference sequence). There are 15 residues in the CDR3. J gave up 3 bases and V 5 bases, and 6 bases lay outside the gene matches. CDR3 loop: CASRPTSGYYNEQFF. The CDR3 region has the DNA TGTGCCAGCAGACCGACTAGCGGTTACTACAATGAGCAGTTCTTC. The full variable domain, its missing parts supplied by reference TRBV5-5 and TRBJ2-1, is DAGVTQSPTHLIKTRGQQVTLRCSPISGHKSVSWYQQVLGQGPQFIFQYYEKEERGRGNFPDRFSARQFPNYSSELNVNALLLGDSALYLCASRPTSGYYNEQFFGPGTRLTVL.

There are many counts of this clonotype. The genes are TRBV20-1 and TRBJ1-1; D is ambiguous. V lost 5 bases, J lost 0 bases, and 7 bases lay in between. The CDR3 is 12 residues long. CDR1 is DFQATT, CDR2 SNEGSKA, per germline (reference sequence). The CDR3 sequence is CSALNLNTEAFF. CDR3 DNA sequence: TGCAGTGCTCTTAACTTGAACACTGAAGCTTTCTTT.

There are many counts of this clonotype. This rearrangement joins TRBV15 to TRBJ1-5; no clear D. The CDR3 extends over 12 amino acids. Trimming cost V 1 base and J 6 bases, with 4 bases left between them. Germline V gene sequence: CDR1 LNHNV, CDR2 YYDKDF (reference sequence). The CDR3 spells CATSRAVQPQHF. CDR3 DNA sequence: TGTGCCACCAGCAGAGCCGTTCAGCCCCAGCATTTT.

Details on this clonotype: An end of the junction does not agree with germline; a read error may underlie this. The chain employs TRBV5-1 and TRBJ2-7, with D tentatively TRBD1 (7 bases). Germline values: CDR1 SGHRS, CDR2 YFSETQ. This CDR3 comprises 14 residues. As DNA, the CDR3 is TGTGCCAGCAGAGATTCGCAGGGGGGTTACGAGCAGTACTTC. Protein sequence: CASRDSQGGYEQYF.

This clonotype was seen at least ten times. The rearrangement links TRBV20-1 to TRBJ2-1; no clear D. The germline V gene encodes CDR1 DFQATT and CDR2 SNEGSKA (reference sequence). Between the trimmed V and J ends, which lost 6 bases and 8 bases, there was a span of 14 bases. The CDR3 has 12 amino acids. The CDR3 bases are TGCAGTGCCCGCACGAGTTCTGATGAGCAGTTCTTC. Protein product: CSARTSSDEQFF.

This clonotype was detected many times. The V call is TRBV7-2, the J call TRBJ2-5; the D gene is possibly TRBD1 (5 bases). CDR1 is SGHTA, CDR2 FQGNSA, per germline. The V end lost 7 bases, the J end lost 2 bases, and 17 bases lay between the germline ends. CDR3 length: 15 residues. CDR3 residues: CASTPDLRDQETQYF. CDR3 DNA: TGTGCCAGCACCCCGGACCTCAGGGATCAAGAGACCCAGTACTTC. The complete variable domain, with remaining parts taken from reference TRBV7-2 and TRBJ2-5, reads GAGVSQSPSNKVTEKGKDVELRCDPISGHTALYWYRQSLGQGLEFLIYFQGNSAPDKSGLPSDRFSAERTGGSVSTLTIQRTQQEDSAVYLCASTPDLRDQETQYFGPGTRLLVL.

This clonotype was picked up many times. This chain uses TRBV4-1 with TRBJ2-2; no reliable D call. The CDR3 has 15 residues. Deletions cut 4 bases from V and 2 bases from J, with 11 bases between. The germline CDR1 and CDR2 sequences are MGHRA and YSYEKL. CDR3 protein: CASSPQRPNTGELFF. DNA for the CDR3: TGCGCCAGCAGCCCACAGCGACCAAACACCGGGGAGCTGTTTTTT.

There are a few counts of this clonotype. A much more abundant neighbour one base away suggests this may be a read error. The chain has TRBV11-2 and TRBJ2-5; no reliable D call. Per the germline V gene, CDR1 is SGHAT and CDR2 is FQNNGV. Between the trimmed V and J ends, which lost 1 base and 6 bases, there was a span of 6 bases. The CDR3 has 12 amino acids. DNA of the CDR3: TGTGCCAGCAGCTTAGTGGCGCAGACCCAGTACTTC. It codes for CASSLVAQTQYF.

This clonotype was seen a few times. A much larger clone sits a single nucleotide away, making a read error possible. This CDR3 is missing its conserved last phenylalanine or tryptophan, likely due to a read error. The CDR3 coding sequence is TGCGCCAGCAGCTTGGACCGGGTCTATGGCTACACCTGC. Encoded protein: CASSLDRVYGYTC. The chain has TRBV5-1 and TRBJ1-2; no clear D gene. The germline V gene has CDR1 SGHRS and CDR2 YFSETQ. The CDR3 covers 13 residues. V was cut by 0 bases and J by 4 bases, with 7 bases left in between.

This clonotype came up many times. The rearrangement joins TRBV9 to TRBJ2-2; 7 bases agree with TRBD2. The CDR3 sequence is 17 residues long. V shed 1 base, J shed 2 bases, and the junction held 8 bases outside the gene matches. CDR1 is SGDLS, CDR2 YYNGEE, per germline. CDR3 region: CASSVQPPGLNTGELFF. CDR3 nucleotides: TGTGCCAGCAGCGTACAGCCCCCGGGACTAAACACCGGGGAGCTGTTTTTT.